The 22 T cell receptor beta chains presented below share a single source sample, sequenced in a study of PD-L1 blockade in urothelial cancer. Documented time point: peripheral blood 6 weeks after treatment start. Sequencing was performed with immunoSEQ multiplex PCR; in TCRdb, only in-frame clones are kept and a portion is missing. Seen here are approximately 110,000 clones, roughly 90% observed once, and the top ten hold 3.5% to 4.5%. The sequencing used PBMCs, collected around atezolizumab (anti-PD-L1) treatment. The origin of the receptors is a man aged 55 to 70 with urothelial cancer.

J is TRBJ1-2 and V is TRBV4-2; D ambiguous. Trimming stripped 0 bases from V and 4 bases from J, with 18 bases between. Germline V CDR1 and CDR2: LGHNA, YNFKEQ. The CDR3 contains 17 residues. The CDR3 region has the DNA TGTGCCAGCAGCCAAGATGTTGGTGCAGGTCCCCTCTATGGCTACACCTTC. Its protein product is CASSQDVGAGPLYGYTF.

In this sample, this clone turned up a few times. This chain connects TRBV30 to TRBJ1-2, with D perhaps TRBD1 (5 bases). CDR3 length equals 12 residues. Germline assignment: CDR1 GTSNPN and CDR2 SVGIG (reference sequence). Trimming took 2 bases from V and 4 from J, leaving 8 bases between them. The CDR3 region has the DNA TGTGCCTGGAGTAGTAGGGGCTATGGCTACACCTTC. Protein sequence: CAWSSRGYGYTF.

This clone was picked up one time. The rearrangement links TRBV7-9 to TRBJ1-5; a weak D match, TRBD1 (6 bases). The CDR3 sequence is 15 residues long. V shed 1 base and J shed 4 bases, with 11 bases lying between them. Germline V CDR1 and CDR2: SEHNR, FQNEAQ (reference sequence). The CDR3: CASSLEGGRNQPQHF. CDR3 nucleotide sequence: TGTGCCAGCAGCTTAGAGGGGGGGCGAAATCAGCCCCAGCATTTT.

The chain uses TRBV4-3 and TRBJ2-3; the D gene is possibly TRBD2 (6 bases). CDR1 and CDR2 (germline): LGHNA, YSLEER. CDR3 size: 16 residues. The V and J ends lost 0 bases and 5 bases respectively, with 15 bases between them. The CDR3 spells CASSQERGVLEDTQYF. The CDR3 bases are TGCGCCAGCAGCCAAGAACGCGGGGTGCTCGAAGATACGCAGTATTTT.

This clone was detected only once. This chain joins TRBV5-4 and TRBJ2-3; 8 bases agree with TRBD2. V shed 2 bases, J shed 6 bases, and the junction held 8 bases outside the gene matches. The CDR3 is 15 residues long. Germline CDR1 is SGHNT and CDR2 is YYREEE (reference sequence). The CDR3 spells CASSLAAGVGDTQYF. In nucleotides, the CDR3 is TGTGCCAGCAGCTTAGCAGCGGGGGTTGGGGATACGCAGTATTTT.

This rearrangement joins TRBV27 to TRBJ1-1; tentative D call: TRBD1 (6 bases). The CDR3 length is 16 residues. The V and J ends lost 6 bases and 5 bases respectively, with 22 bases between them. Germline assignment: CDR1 MNHEY and CDR2 SMNVEV (reference sequence). The CDR3 DNA sequence: TGTGCCAGCAGCGCGTCCGGGGGGCTGAGGAATACTGAAGCTTTCTTT. Amino acids: CASSASGGLRNTEAFF.

This rearrangement joins TRBV2 to TRBJ2-1; TRBD1 aligns across 10 bases. The V and J ends lost 5 bases and 2 bases, in that order; junction bases with no gene match: 3. The CDR3 covers 15 residues. Looked up from germline, CDR1 is SNHLY and CDR2 is FYNNEI. For the CDR3, the DNA is TGTGCCAGCAGTCGACAGGGGGCACCCTACAATGAGCAGTTCTTC. It yields the protein CASSRQGAPYNEQFF.

The V call is TRBV19, the J call TRBJ1-5, with 8 positions matching TRBD1. CDR1 is LNHDA, CDR2 SQIVND, per germline (reference sequence). With 9 bases clipped from V and 0 bases from J, the junction kept 10 bases outside the gene matches. The CDR3 length is 16 residues. CDR3 nucleotide sequence: TGTGCCAGACCGGGACAGGCCTCTTATAGCAATCAGCCCCAGCATTTT. This codes for CARPGQASYSNQPQHF.

The V gene is TRBV5-1, the J gene TRBJ2-1, with TRBD1 identical over 10 bases. This CDR3 has 13 amino acids. Germline assignment: CDR1 SGHRS and CDR2 YFSETQ. J gave up 8 bases and V 6 bases, and 5 bases lay outside the gene matches. The CDR3 region has the DNA TGCGCCAGCAAACGACAGGGGGCGGATGAGCAGTTCTTC. This translates into CASKRQGADEQFF. Full variable domain (rest looked up from reference TRBV5-1 and TRBJ2-1): KAGVTQTPRYLIKTRGQQVTLSCSPISGHRSVSWYQQTPGQGLQFLFEYFSETQRNKGNFPGRFSGRQFSNSRSEMNVSTLELGDSALYLCASKRQGADEQFFGPGTRLTVL.

This chain's CDR3 is CASRWGTGINSNQPQHF. CDR3 DNA: TGTGCCAGCAGGTGGGGGACAGGGATAAATAGCAATCAGCCCCAGCATTTT. V is TRBV2 and J is TRBJ1-5; 9 bases are a match to TRBD1. Germline lookup yields CDR1 SNHLY and CDR2 FYNNEI. There are 17 residues in the CDR3. V lost 6 bases, J lost 0 bases, and 9 bases stayed unmatched.

This chain connects TRBV4-3 to TRBJ2-2; 8 nucleotides agree with TRBD2. The CDR3 has 17 amino acids. After removal of 1 base from V and 1 base from J, the junction contained 5 bases not matched to a gene. Germline V gene sequence: CDR1 LGHNA, CDR2 YSLEER. The CDR3 DNA reads as TGCGCCAGCAGCCAAGGTTCAGCGGGAGAGAACACCGGGGAGCTGTTTTTT. Protein product: CASSQGSAGENTGELFF.

The CDR3 region is CASSLSGGRTSTDTQYF. In DNA form, the CDR3 reads TGTGCCAGCAGCTTATCGGGGGGCCGAACTAGCACAGATACGCAGTATTTT. The rearrangement uses TRBV7-9 and TRBJ2-3, with D possibly being TRBD2 (7 bases). Germline values: CDR1 SEHNR, CDR2 FQNEAQ (reference sequence). The V end lost 2 bases, the J end lost 0 bases, and 15 bases lay between the germline ends. The CDR3 is 17 amino acids.

This chain uses TRBV7-2 with TRBJ2-7; 7 positions match TRBD2. Trimming at V came to 5 bases and at J to 4 bases, leaving 11 bases not matched to a gene. There are 15 residues in the CDR3. CDR1 is SGHTA, CDR2 FQGNSA, per germline. The CDR3 sequence is CASSNLGGTKYEQYF. The CDR3 nucleotides are TGTGCCAGCAGCAATCTCGGGGGGACCAAATACGAGCAGTACTTC.

This sequence joins TRBV5-1 and TRBJ1-3, with D perhaps matching TRBD1 (6 bases). Germline V gene sequence: CDR1 SGHRS, CDR2 YFSETQ. The CDR3 spans 17 residues. V was shortened by 3 bases and J by 0 bases, with 16 bases between the two germline ends. CDR3 sequence (DNA): TGCGCCAGCAGCTCAGGGGCAGGGGTAAACTCTGGAAACACCATATATTTT. Protein sequence: CASSSGAGVNSGNTIYF.

The chain links TRBV7-2 to TRBJ1-1; 8 nucleotides match TRBD1. Trimming cost V 5 bases and J 7 bases; bases outside gene matches: 9. Germline CDR1 reads SGHTA; CDR2 reads FQGNSA. This CDR3 is 14 amino acids long. As DNA, the CDR3 is TGTGCCAGCAGCCCGTATTCCGGGACAGGTGAAGCTTTCTTT. Translating it yields CASSPYSGTGEAFF.

The chain has TRBV28 and TRBJ2-7; D gene unclear. The CDR3 runs 14 residues. CDR1 is MDHEN and CDR2 is SYDVKM in the germline V gene. V was clipped by 3 bases and J by 5 bases, with 14 bases between them. DNA for the CDR3: TGTGCCAGCAGTTTTAGTCGCGAACGCGACGAGCAGTACTTC. Encoded protein: CASSFSRERDEQYF.

V usage is TRBV18 and J usage is TRBJ1-2, with no clear D. There are 13 residues in the CDR3. The germline gives CDR1 KGHSH, CDR2 LQKENI. V lost 4 bases and J lost 2, with 8 bases in between. The CDR3 region is CASSLGSNYGYTF. The CDR3 nucleotides read TGTGCCAGCTCACTAGGGAGCAACTATGGCTACACCTTC.

This rearrangement joins TRBV10-1 to TRBJ2-1; 10 bases are a match to TRBD1. Germline CDR1 and CDR2: WNHNN and SYGVQD (reference sequence). The CDR3 is 16 residues long. Unmatched junction bases numbered 5, after V lost 2 bases and J lost 4 bases. This CDR3 is CASSERTGGKYNEQFF. CDR3 nucleotides: TGCGCCAGCAGTGAGAGGACAGGGGGAAAGTACAATGAGCAGTTCTTC.

This clone appeared once. V is TRBV10-3 and J is TRBJ2-5; 10 nucleotides align to TRBD2. Germline V CDR1 and CDR2: ENHRY, SYGVKD. The CDR3 sequence is 15 residues long. J was trimmed by 3 bases and V by 5 bases; bases with no gene match: 6. CDR3 in amino acids: CAISQGLALEETQYF. Here the CDR3 DNA reads TGTGCCATCAGTCAGGGACTAGCGCTAGAAGAGACCCAGTACTTC.

The V call is TRBV7-2, the J call TRBJ2-1, with D perhaps TRBD2 (5 bases). Trimming took off 4 bases at V and 0 bases at J, with 10 bases between the two ends. This CDR3 comprises 15 residues. Germline V CDR1 and CDR2: SGHTA, FQGNSA. The CDR3 nucleotides are TGTGCCAGCAGCTCGGACTGGGCCTCCTACAATGAGCAGTTCTTC. As protein: CASSSDWASYNEQFF.

This sequence joins TRBV5-4 and TRBJ2-2; D ambiguous. V gave up 0 bases and J gave up 6 bases, with 6 bases separating them. CDR1 and CDR2 (germline): SGHNT, YYREEE (reference sequence). The CDR3 consists of 13 residues. Written as DNA, the CDR3 is TGTGCCAGCAGCTTGGAAGCCCCCGGGGAGCTGTTTTTT. It is translated as CASSLEAPGELFF.

This chain uses TRBV28 with TRBJ2-3; 8 bases fit TRBD2. The CDR3 length is 17 residues. Germline CDR1 is MDHEN and CDR2 is SYDVKM. Trimming cost V 6 bases and J 8 bases; bases outside gene matches: 19. This CDR3 reads CASSPPGGRPKVGTQYF. The CDR3 bases are TGTGCCAGCAGCCCCCCGGGCGGGAGGCCGAAAGTAGGTACGCAGTATTTT. Filled out from reference TRBV28 and TRBJ2-3, the complete variable domain reads DVKVTQSSRYLVKRTGEKVFLECVQDMDHENMFWYRQDPGLGLRLIYFSYDVKMKEKGDIPEGYSVSREKKERFSLILESASTNQTSMYLCASSPPGGRPKVGTQYFGPGTRLTVL.